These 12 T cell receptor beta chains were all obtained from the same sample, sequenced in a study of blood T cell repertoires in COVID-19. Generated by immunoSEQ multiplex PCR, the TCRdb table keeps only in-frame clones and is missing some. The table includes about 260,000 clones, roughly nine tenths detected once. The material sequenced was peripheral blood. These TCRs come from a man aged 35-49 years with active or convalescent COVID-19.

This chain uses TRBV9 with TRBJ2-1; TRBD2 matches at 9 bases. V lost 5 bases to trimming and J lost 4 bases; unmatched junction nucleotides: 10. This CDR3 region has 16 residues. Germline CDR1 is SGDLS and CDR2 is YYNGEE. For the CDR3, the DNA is TGTGCCAGCAGTGCCGAAAGACTAGCGGTGTACAATGAGCAGTTCTTC. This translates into CASSAERLAVYNEQFF.

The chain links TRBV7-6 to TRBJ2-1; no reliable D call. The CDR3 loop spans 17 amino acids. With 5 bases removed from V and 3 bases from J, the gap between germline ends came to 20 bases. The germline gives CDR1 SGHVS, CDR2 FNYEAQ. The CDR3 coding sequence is TGTGCCAGCAGCACCCCCGGTCGCGGAGTGGGCTACAATGAGCAGTTCTTC. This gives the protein CASSTPGRGVGYNEQFF.

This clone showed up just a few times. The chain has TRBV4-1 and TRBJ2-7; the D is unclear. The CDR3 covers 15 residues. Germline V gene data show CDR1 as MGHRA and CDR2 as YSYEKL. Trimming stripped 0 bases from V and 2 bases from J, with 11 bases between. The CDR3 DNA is TGCGCCAGCAGCCAAGATACCAGTCTCGCCTACGAGCAGTACTTC. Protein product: CASSQDTSLAYEQYF.

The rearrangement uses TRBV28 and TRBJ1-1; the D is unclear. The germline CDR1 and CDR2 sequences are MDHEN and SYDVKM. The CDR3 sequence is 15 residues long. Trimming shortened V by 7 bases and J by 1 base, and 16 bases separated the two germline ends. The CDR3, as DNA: TGTGCCAGCATTGGGCTGAGTGAGGGGAACACTGAAGCTTTCTTT. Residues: CASIGLSEGNTEAFF.

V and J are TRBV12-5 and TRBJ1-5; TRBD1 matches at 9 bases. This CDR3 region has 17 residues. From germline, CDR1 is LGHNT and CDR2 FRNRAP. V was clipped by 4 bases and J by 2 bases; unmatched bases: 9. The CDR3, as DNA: TGTGCTAGTGGTTATACAGGGGGCGCAGCGGGCAATCAGCCCCAGCATTTT. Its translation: CASGYTGGAAGNQPQHF.

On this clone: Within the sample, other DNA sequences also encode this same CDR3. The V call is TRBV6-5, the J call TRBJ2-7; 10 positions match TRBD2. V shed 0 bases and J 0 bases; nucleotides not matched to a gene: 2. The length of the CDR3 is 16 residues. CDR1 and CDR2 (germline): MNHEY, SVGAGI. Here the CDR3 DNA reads TGTGCCAGCAGTTACTCACCTAGCGGGAGCTCCTACGAGCAGTACTTC. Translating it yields CASSYSPSGSSYEQYF.

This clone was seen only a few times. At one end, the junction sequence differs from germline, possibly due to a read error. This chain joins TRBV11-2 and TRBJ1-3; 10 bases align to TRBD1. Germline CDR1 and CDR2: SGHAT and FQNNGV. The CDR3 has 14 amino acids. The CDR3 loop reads CASSRQGAGNTIYF. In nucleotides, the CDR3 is TGTGCCAGCAGCCGACAGGGGGCTGGGAACACCATATATTTT.

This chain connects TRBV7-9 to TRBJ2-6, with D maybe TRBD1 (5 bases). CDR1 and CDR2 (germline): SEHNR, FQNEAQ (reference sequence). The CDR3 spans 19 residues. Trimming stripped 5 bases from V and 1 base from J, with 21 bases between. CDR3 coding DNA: TGTGCCAGCAGCGCGGATGTTGGGTCAGGGAAGTCTGGGGCCAACGTCCTGACTTTC. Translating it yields CASSADVGSGKSGANVLTF.

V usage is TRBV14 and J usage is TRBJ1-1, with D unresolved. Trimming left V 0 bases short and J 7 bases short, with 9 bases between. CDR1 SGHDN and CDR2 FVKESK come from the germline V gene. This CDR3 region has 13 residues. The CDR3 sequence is CASSQEAGLEAFF. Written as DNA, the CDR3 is TGTGCCAGCAGCCAAGAGGCAGGCCTTGAAGCTTTCTTT.

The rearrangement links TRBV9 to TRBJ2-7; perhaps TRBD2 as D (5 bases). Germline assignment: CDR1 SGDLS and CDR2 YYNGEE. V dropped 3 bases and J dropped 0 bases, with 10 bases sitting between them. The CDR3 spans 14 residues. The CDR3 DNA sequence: TGTGCCAGCAGCGAGCACGGGGTCTCCTACGAGCAGTACTTC. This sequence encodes CASSEHGVSYEQYF.

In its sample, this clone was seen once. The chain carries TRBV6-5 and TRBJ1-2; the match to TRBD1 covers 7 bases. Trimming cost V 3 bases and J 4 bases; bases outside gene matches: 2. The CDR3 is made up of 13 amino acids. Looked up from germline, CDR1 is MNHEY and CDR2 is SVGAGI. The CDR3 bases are TGTGCCAGCAGTTATCAGGGGGGCTATGGCTACACCTTC. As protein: CASSYQGGYGYTF.

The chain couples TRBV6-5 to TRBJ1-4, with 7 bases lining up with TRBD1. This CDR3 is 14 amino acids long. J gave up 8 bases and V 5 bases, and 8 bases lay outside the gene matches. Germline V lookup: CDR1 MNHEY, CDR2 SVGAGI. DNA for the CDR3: TGTGCCAGCAGTCACACAGGGGTGGACGAAAAACTGTTTTTT. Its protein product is CASSHTGVDEKLFF.